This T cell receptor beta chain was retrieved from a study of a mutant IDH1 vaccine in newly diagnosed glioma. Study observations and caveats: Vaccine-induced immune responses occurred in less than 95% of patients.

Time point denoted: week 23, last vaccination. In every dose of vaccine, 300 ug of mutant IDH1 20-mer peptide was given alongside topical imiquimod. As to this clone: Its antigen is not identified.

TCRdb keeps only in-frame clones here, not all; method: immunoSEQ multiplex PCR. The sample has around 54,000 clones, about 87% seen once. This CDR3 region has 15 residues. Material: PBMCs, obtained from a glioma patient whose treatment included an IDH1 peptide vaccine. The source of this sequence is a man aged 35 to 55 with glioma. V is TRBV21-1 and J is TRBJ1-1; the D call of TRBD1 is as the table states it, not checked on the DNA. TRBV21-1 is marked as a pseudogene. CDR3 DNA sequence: TGTGCCAGCAGCAATGGGGACAGGGTGGACACTGAAGCTTTCTTT. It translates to CASSNGDRVDTEAFF.